The 30 T cell receptor beta chains presented below share a single source sample, sequenced in a study of T cell responses to AZD1222 COVID-19 vaccine. Here immunoSEQ multiplex PCR was the method, and the copy in TCRdb shows in-frame clones only, minus some. The repertoire consists of around 100,000 clones, with about 89% occurring once and the leading ten covering 4% to 4.5%. The sample in question was peripheral blood, obtained on day 0 of MenACWY control vaccination. The receptor source for this set is an adult in good health.

The V gene is TRBV28, the J gene TRBJ2-7, with 9 bases that match TRBD1. V shed 5 bases, J shed 5 bases, and the junction held 19 bases outside the gene matches. The CDR3 runs to 18 residues. Per the germline V gene, CDR1 is MDHEN and CDR2 is SYDVKM. This CDR3 is CASSPIPAETGGKHEQYF. The CDR3 nucleotides read TGTGCCAGCAGTCCTATTCCCGCCGAAACAGGGGGCAAACACGAGCAGTACTTC.

The genes are TRBV4-3 and TRBJ2-3, with TRBD1 matching over 9 bases. The CDR3 is 15 amino acids. Germline V gives CDR1 LGHNA, CDR2 YSLEER. Losses at the gene ends were 4 bases for V and 4 bases for J; bases not matched to a gene: 6. The CDR3 DNA sequence: TGCGCCAGCAGCCTCGGACAGGGGTTCCCAGATACGCAGTATTTT. Protein: CASSLGQGFPDTQYF.

This chain links TRBV11-2 with TRBJ2-5, with D tentatively TRBD1 (7 bases). The germline V and J ends were trimmed by 1 base and 1 base, with 10 bases remaining between them. CDR3 length equals 15 residues. CDR1 is SGHAT, CDR2 FQNNGV, per germline. CDR3 protein: CASSLGGTVQETQYF. CDR3 nucleotides: TGTGCCAGCAGCTTAGGCGGGACAGTCCAAGAGACCCAGTACTTC.

V gene TRBV10-3 combines with J gene TRBJ1-3; D unresolved. Trimming cost V 0 bases and J 1 base, with 4 bases left between them. Germline V lookup: CDR1 ENHRY, CDR2 SYGVKD. CDR3 length: 14 residues. This chain's CDR3 is CAISESGSGNTIYF. CDR3 sequence (DNA): TGTGCCATCAGTGAGTCGGGGTCTGGAAACACCATATATTTT.

The chain couples TRBV19 to TRBJ1-4, with D possibly TRBD1 on 6 matching bases. V lost 8 bases, J lost 5 bases, and 15 bases lay in between. This CDR3 region has 14 residues. Germline loops: CDR1 LNHDA, CDR2 SQIVND (reference sequence). The CDR3 DNA sequence: TGTGCCAGTGCCCCACAGGGAGGAAATGAAAAACTGTTTTTT. Translating gives CASAPQGGNEKLFF.

The CDR3: CSSQRGAETQYF. CDR3 nucleotides: TGCAGCTCCCAAAGAGGGGCAGAGACCCAGTACTTC. The V call is TRBV29-1, the J call TRBJ2-5; the D gene could be TRBD1 or TRBD2 (5 bases each). Germline CDR1 and CDR2: SQVTM and ANQGSEA. V shed 8 bases and J shed 4 bases, with 14 bases lying between them. The CDR3 consists of 12 residues.

The table lists this clone with a few counts. The chain combines TRBV2 with TRBJ1-2, with 7 bases identical to TRBD1. This CDR3 has 13 residues. Losses at the gene ends were 4 bases for V and 4 bases for J; bases not matched to a gene: 3. CDR1 and CDR2 (germline): SNHLY, FYNNEI. The CDR3 protein is CASSVGQTYGYTF. CDR3 coding DNA: TGTGCCAGCAGTGTGGGACAGACCTATGGCTACACCTTC.

The chain recombines TRBV11-2 with TRBJ2-7; D is perhaps TRBD1 (5 bases). CDR1 SGHAT and CDR2 FQNNGV come from the germline V gene. This CDR3 is built from 12 residues. The V and J ends lost 5 bases and 3 bases respectively, with 8 bases between them. Here the CDR3 DNA reads TGTGCCAGCAGCGCAACAGGCTACGAGCAGTACTTC. This sequence encodes CASSATGYEQYF.

The V and J genes are TRBV6-1 and TRBJ2-2; D is ambiguous. This CDR3 is built from 12 residues. The germline V and J ends were trimmed by 7 bases and 2 bases, with 5 bases remaining between them. In germline, CDR1 is MNHNS, CDR2 SASEGT. CDR3 amino acids: CASNLNTGELFF. In DNA, the CDR3 is TGTGCCAGCAACCTAAACACCGGGGAGCTGTTTTTT.

V gene TRBV28 combines with J gene TRBJ2-5; maybe TRBD2 (7 bases). The CDR3 is 16 amino acids. Trimming took off 2 bases at V and 2 bases at J, with 15 bases between the two ends. Germline V lookup: CDR1 MDHEN, CDR2 SYDVKM. The CDR3, as DNA: TGTGCCAGCAGTTTAGTAGGGGGGGCCGGTCAAGAGACCCAGTACTTC. Encoded protein: CASSLVGGAGQETQYF. Filled out from reference TRBV28 and TRBJ2-5, the complete variable domain reads DVKVTQSSRYLVKRTGEKVFLECVQDMDHENMFWYRQDPGLGLRLIYFSYDVKMKEKGDIPEGYSVSREKKERFSLILESASTNQTSMYLCASSLVGGAGQETQYFGPGTRLLVL.

DNA of the CDR3: TGTGCCAGCAGCTCTAGTGGCGGTACGCAGTATTTT. Protein sequence: CASSSSGGTQYF. The V gene is TRBV5-4, the J gene TRBJ2-3; D gene ambiguous. Trimming took off 3 bases at V and 8 bases at J, with 10 bases between the two ends. The CDR3 is 12 residues long. The V gene's germline CDR1 is SGHNT and CDR2 YYREEE (reference sequence). Full variable domain (missing parts from reference TRBV5-4 and TRBJ2-3): ETGVTQSPTHLIKTRGQQVTLRCSSQSGHNTVSWYQQALGQGPQFIFQYYREEENGRGNFPPRFSGLQFPNYSSELNVNALELDDSALYLCASSSSGGTQYFGPGTRLTVL.

The rearrangement uses TRBV19 and TRBJ2-5; 8 bases align to TRBD2. This CDR3 spans 16 amino acids. Germline CDR1 is LNHDA and CDR2 is SQIVND (reference sequence). V lost 4 bases, J lost 1 base, and 8 bases stayed unmatched. The CDR3 DNA follows: TGTGCCAGTAGTACGGGGGGGGATCTATTCCAAGAGACCCAGTACTTC. It translates to CASSTGGDLFQETQYF.

The chain employs TRBV29-1 and TRBJ2-7, with D possibly matching TRBD1 (5 bases). Per germline, CDR1 SQVTM and CDR2 ANQGSEA. V was cut by 1 base and J by 4 bases, with 11 bases left in between. This CDR3 is 13 amino acids long. The CDR3 nucleotides are TGCAGCGTTGAAGGGGCAGGGAATTACGAGCAGTACTTC. Translating gives CSVEGAGNYEQYF.

This clone has a single count. This chain uses TRBV9 with TRBJ1-3; D is unresolved. The CDR3 is 14 amino acids. The germline V gene encodes CDR1 SGDLS and CDR2 YYNGEE. Trimming pared 3 bases from V and 0 bases from J, leaving 7 bases between. The CDR3 coding sequence is TGTGCCAGCAGCGGACGGTTCTCTGGAAACACCATATATTTT. This translates into CASSGRFSGNTIYF.

V is TRBV5-8 and J is TRBJ2-5; D gene uncertain. Trimming took off 3 bases at V and 2 bases at J, with 5 bases between the two ends. Germline values: CDR1 SGHTS, CDR2 YDEGEE. This CDR3 is 12 amino acids long. Here the CDR3 reads CASSSYQETQYF. The CDR3 DNA is TGTGCCAGCAGCTCGTATCAAGAGACCCAGTACTTC.

The chain employs TRBV10-1 and TRBJ2-1, with 12 positions matching TRBD2. This CDR3 has 16 residues. V was pared by 3 bases and J by 5 bases, with 5 bases of the junction left unmatched. Germline loops: CDR1 WNHNN, CDR2 SYGVQD (reference sequence). The CDR3 DNA follows: TGCGCCAGCAGTGACCAGGGACTAGCGGGCAACAATGAGCAGTTCTTC. This sequence encodes CASSDQGLAGNNEQFF.

The chain uses TRBV7-9 and TRBJ1-4; D is undetermined. This CDR3 spans 14 amino acids. V was trimmed by 5 bases and J by 2 bases, leaving 9 bases between them. Germline lookup yields CDR1 SEHNR and CDR2 FQNEAQ (reference sequence). The CDR3 protein is CASSPQITNEKLFF. CDR3 in DNA: TGTGCCAGCAGCCCGCAGATCACTAATGAAAAACTGTTTTTT.

The chain carries TRBV5-1 and TRBJ1-6; the match to TRBD1 covers 7 bases. CDR1 and CDR2 (germline): SGHRS, YFSETQ. The junction had 4 bases not matched to a gene; V was cut back by 4 bases and J by 9 bases. The CDR3 has 13 amino acids. The CDR3 sequence is CASSQGTVSPLHF. Written as DNA, the CDR3 is TGCGCCAGCAGCCAAGGGACAGTTTCACCCCTCCACTTT.

The CDR3 coding sequence is TGTGCCAGCAGTTACCCCGGGGCGGGCGAGCAGTTCTTC. Protein: CASSYPGAGEQFF. The chain combines TRBV6-6 with TRBJ2-1, with D perhaps matching TRBD1 or TRBD2 (5 bases each). Germline V gene data show CDR1 as MNHNY and CDR2 as SVGAGI (reference sequence). V was trimmed by 2 bases and J by 10 bases, leaving 12 bases between them. The CDR3 runs 13 residues.

The rearrangement joins TRBV5-4 to TRBJ2-5; D is unclear. V was cut by 1 base and J by 7 bases, with 11 bases left in between. This CDR3 is built from 13 residues. Per germline, CDR1 SGHNT and CDR2 YYREEE (reference sequence). The CDR3 is CASSLKGFGTQYF. CDR3 in DNA: TGTGCCAGCAGCTTGAAAGGGTTTGGGACCCAGTACTTC.

V usage is TRBV7-2 and J usage is TRBJ1-2, with TRBD1 matching 7 bases. CDR1 and CDR2 (germline): SGHTA, FQGNSA. J lost 8 bases, V lost 1 base, and 7 bases had no gene match. There are 14 residues in the CDR3. The DNA for the CDR3 is TGTGCCAGCAGCTTAGGCAGGGGGTGGGGCGGCTACACCTTC. Protein product: CASSLGRGWGGYTF.

V gene TRBV11-2 combines with J gene TRBJ2-7; D assignment may be TRBD1 or TRBD2 (7 bases each). This CDR3 is built from 14 residues. V dropped 0 bases and J dropped 7 bases, with 13 bases sitting between them. In germline, CDR1 is SGHAT, CDR2 FQNNGV. CDR3 bases: TGTGCCAGCAGCTTAGATCCCCAGGGGGGGGAGCAGTACTTC. Amino acid sequence: CASSLDPQGGEQYF. Full variable domain (outside the CDR3, taken from reference TRBV11-2 and TRBJ2-7): EAGVAQSPRYKIIEKRQSVAFWCNPISGHATLYWYQQILGQGPKLLIQFQNNGVVDDSQLPKDRFSAERLKGVDSTLKIQPAKLEDSAVYLCASSLDPQGGEQYFGPGTRLTVT.

The chain combines TRBV2 with TRBJ1-6; maybe TRBD1 (6 bases). The CDR3 has 16 residues. Trimming shortened V by 2 bases and J by 7 bases, and 15 bases separated the two germline ends. CDR1 SNHLY and CDR2 FYNNEI come from the germline V gene. This CDR3 is CASSEMAGELNSPLHF. In nucleotides, the CDR3 is TGTGCCAGCAGTGAAATGGCAGGGGAATTAAATTCACCCCTCCACTTT.

The V call is TRBV19, the J call TRBJ2-1; D unclear. CDR3 length: 13 residues. Deletions cut 6 bases from V and 4 bases from J, with 10 bases between. Per the germline V gene, CDR1 is LNHDA and CDR2 is SQIVND (reference sequence). The CDR3 region is CASRQVSYNEQFF. In DNA, the CDR3 is TGTGCCAGTAGGCAGGTTTCATACAATGAGCAGTTCTTC.

J is TRBJ2-7 and V is TRBV18; D not resolved. The V end lost 5 bases, the J end lost 2 bases, and 7 bases lay between the germline ends. The CDR3 has 12 residues. Germline V lookup: CDR1 KGHSH, CDR2 LQKENI. CDR3 amino acids: CASSDRAYEQYF. The CDR3 DNA is TGTGCCAGCTCAGATCGAGCCTACGAGCAGTACTTC.

The chain has TRBV6-5 and TRBJ1-2; 10 positions match TRBD1. The CDR3 spans 15 residues. The germline CDR1 and CDR2 sequences are MNHEY and SVGAGI. J was trimmed by 5 bases and V by 6 bases; bases with no gene match: 9. CDR3 in DNA: TGTGCCAGCAGCCTAAACCGGGACAGGGGTTATGGCTACACCTTC. Protein: CASSLNRDRGYGYTF.

This chain uses TRBV19 with TRBJ2-2; D may be TRBD1 (6 bases). With 6 bases removed from V and 2 bases from J, the gap between germline ends came to 13 bases. CDR1 is LNHDA, CDR2 SQIVND, per germline (reference sequence). CDR3 length: 15 residues. As DNA, the CDR3 is TGTGCCAGTAGATGGGGGCAGACAAACACCGGGGAGCTGTTTTTT. Translated, it gives CASRWGQTNTGELFF.

The V gene is TRBV28, the J gene TRBJ2-1; 10 nucleotides agree with TRBD1. The CDR3 length is 19 residues. J gave up 9 bases and V 6 bases, and 23 bases lay outside the gene matches. CDR1 MDHEN and CDR2 SYDVKM come from the germline V gene. The CDR3 region is CASRGTGAPGETTYGEQFF. The CDR3 nucleotides read TGTGCCAGCAGGGGGACAGGGGCCCCCGGGGAGACAACTTATGGTGAGCAGTTCTTC.

The V call is TRBV10-1, the J call TRBJ2-4, with 7 bases aligning to TRBD1. The CDR3 contains 18 residues. Germline CDR1 is WNHNN and CDR2 is SYGVQD (reference sequence). V trimming: 6 bases; J trimming: 0 bases; junction bases outside the gene matches: 14. CDR3 residues: CASSPGTADYLAKNIQYF. The DNA for the CDR3 is TGCGCCAGCAGCCCCGGGACAGCTGATTATCTAGCCAAAAACATTCAGTACTTC.

The rearrangement uses TRBV9 and TRBJ2-3; D not certain. The V gene's germline CDR1 is SGDLS and CDR2 YYNGEE. The CDR3 runs 10 residues. V was cut by 7 bases and J by 4 bases, with 4 bases left in between. The CDR3 DNA is TGTGCCAGCGGCGCAGATACGCAGTATTTT. This translates into CASGADTQYF.